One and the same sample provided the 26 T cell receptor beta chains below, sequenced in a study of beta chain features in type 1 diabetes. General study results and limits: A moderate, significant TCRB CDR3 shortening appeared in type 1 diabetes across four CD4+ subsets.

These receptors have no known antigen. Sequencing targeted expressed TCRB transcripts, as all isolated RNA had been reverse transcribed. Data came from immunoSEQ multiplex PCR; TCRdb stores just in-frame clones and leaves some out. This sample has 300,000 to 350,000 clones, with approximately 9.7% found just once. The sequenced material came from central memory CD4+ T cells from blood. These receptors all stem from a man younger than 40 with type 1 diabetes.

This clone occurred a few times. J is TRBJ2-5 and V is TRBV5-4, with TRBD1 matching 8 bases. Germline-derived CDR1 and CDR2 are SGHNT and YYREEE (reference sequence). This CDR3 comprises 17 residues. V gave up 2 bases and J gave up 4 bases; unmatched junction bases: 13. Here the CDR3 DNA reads TGTGCCAGCAGCTTTCCTTTTGCAGGGGGCTATGGAGAGACCCAGTACTTC. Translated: CASSFPFAGGYGETQYF.

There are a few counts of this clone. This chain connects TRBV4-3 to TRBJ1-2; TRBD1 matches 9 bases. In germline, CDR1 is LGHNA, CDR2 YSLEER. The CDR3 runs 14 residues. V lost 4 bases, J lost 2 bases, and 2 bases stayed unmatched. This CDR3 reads CASSLDRGNYGYTF. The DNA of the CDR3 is TGCGCCAGCAGCCTGGACAGGGGAAACTATGGCTACACCTTC.

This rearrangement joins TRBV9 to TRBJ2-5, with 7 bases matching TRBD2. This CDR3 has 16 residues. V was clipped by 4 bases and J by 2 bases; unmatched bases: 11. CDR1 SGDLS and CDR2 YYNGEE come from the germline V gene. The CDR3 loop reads CASSPILARRQETQYF. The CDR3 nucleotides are TGTGCCAGCAGCCCCATACTAGCGCGTAGACAAGAGACCCAGTACTTC.

In nucleotides, the CDR3 is TGCGCCAGCAGCCAAGAGCGGCTGCTGAACACTGAAGCTTTCTTT. This gives the protein CASSQERLLNTEAFF. V and J are TRBV4-1 and TRBJ1-1; D not resolved. The germline gives CDR1 MGHRA, CDR2 YSYEKL. The CDR3 is 15 amino acids. The germline V and J ends were trimmed by 0 bases and 0 bases, with 8 bases remaining between them.

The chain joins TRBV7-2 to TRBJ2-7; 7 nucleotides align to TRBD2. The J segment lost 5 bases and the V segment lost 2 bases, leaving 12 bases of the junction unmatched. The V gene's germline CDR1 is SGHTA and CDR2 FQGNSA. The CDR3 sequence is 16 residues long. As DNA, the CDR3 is TGTGCCAGCAGCTTACGTTCTTCGCAGCGGGGAAACGAGCAGTACTTC. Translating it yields CASSLRSSQRGNEQYF. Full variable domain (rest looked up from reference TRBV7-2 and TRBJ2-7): GAGVSQSPSNKVTEKGKDVELRCDPISGHTALYWYRQSLGQGLEFLIYFQGNSAPDKSGLPSDRFSAERTGGSVSTLTIQRTQQEDSAVYLCASSLRSSQRGNEQYFGPGTRLTVT.

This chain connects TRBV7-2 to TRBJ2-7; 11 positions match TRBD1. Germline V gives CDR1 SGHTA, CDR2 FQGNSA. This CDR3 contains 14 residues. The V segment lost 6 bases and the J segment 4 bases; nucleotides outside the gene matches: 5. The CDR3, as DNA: TGTGCCAGCAGTCTGGACAGGGGGCGTTACGAGCAGTACTTC. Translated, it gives CASSLDRGRYEQYF.

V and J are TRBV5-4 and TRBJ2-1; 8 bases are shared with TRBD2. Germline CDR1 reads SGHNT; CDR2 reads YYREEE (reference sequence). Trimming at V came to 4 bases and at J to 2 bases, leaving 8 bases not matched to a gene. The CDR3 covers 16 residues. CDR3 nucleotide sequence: TGTGCCAGCAGCGGACTCTTAGCGGGAACCTACAATGAGCAGTTCTTC. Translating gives CASSGLLAGTYNEQFF.

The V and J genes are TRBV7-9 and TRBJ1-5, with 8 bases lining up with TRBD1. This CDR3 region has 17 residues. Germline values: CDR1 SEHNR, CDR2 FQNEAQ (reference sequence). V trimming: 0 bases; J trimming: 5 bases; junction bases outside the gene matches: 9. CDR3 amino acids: CASSLAKLRGPHQPQHF. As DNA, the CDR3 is TGTGCCAGCAGCTTAGCAAAGCTCAGGGGGCCTCATCAGCCCCAGCATTTT.

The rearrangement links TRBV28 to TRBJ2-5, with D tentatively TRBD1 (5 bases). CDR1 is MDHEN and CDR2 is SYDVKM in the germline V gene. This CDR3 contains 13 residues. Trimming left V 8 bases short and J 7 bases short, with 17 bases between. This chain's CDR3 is CASGTGSTRTQYF. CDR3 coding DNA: TGTGCCAGCGGTACAGGTTCCACGCGGACCCAGTACTTC.

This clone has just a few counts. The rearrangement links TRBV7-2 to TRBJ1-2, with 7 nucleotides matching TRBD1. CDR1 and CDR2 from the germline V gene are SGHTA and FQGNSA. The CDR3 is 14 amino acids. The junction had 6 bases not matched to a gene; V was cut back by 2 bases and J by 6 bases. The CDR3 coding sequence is TGTGCCAGCAGCTTACTAGACAGGGTACATGGCTACACCTTC. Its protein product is CASSLLDRVHGYTF.

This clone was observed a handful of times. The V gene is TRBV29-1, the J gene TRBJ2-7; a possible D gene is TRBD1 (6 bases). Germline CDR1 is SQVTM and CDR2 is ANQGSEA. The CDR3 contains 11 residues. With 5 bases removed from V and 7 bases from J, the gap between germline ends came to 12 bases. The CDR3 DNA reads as TGCAGCGTTAGGCGAGGACAGGAGCAGTACTTC. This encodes CSVRRGQEQYF.

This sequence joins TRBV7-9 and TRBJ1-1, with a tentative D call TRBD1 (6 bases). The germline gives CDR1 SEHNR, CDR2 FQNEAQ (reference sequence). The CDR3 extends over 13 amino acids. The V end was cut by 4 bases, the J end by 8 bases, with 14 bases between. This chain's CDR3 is CASSSVAGTEAFF. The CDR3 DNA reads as TGTGCCAGCAGCTCCGTTGCCGGGACAGAAGCTTTCTTT.

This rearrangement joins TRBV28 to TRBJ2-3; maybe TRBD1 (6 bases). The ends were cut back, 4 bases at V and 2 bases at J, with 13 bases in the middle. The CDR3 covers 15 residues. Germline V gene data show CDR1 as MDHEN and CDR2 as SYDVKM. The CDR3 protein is CASSSSRQATDTQYF. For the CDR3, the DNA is TGTGCCAGCAGTTCCTCCCGACAGGCCACAGATACGCAGTATTTT.

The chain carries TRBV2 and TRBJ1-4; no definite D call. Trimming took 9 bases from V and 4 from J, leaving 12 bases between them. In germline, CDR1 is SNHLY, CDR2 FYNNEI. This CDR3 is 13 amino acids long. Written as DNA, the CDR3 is TGTGCCAGTGAGAAAGAGGTTAATGAAAAACTGTTTTTT. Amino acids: CASEKEVNEKLFF.

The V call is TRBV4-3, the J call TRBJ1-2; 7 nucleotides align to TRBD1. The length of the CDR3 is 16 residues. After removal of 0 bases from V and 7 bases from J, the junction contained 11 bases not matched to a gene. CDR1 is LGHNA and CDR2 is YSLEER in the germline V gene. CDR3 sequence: CASSQEENRGRGGYTF. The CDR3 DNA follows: TGCGCCAGCAGCCAAGAGGAAAACAGGGGCAGAGGTGGCTACACCTTC.

CDR3 coding DNA: TGTGCCAGCGGGGGACAGGGGGCTAGGCAGTACTTC. It is translated as CASGGQGARQYF. V and J are TRBV28 and TRBJ2-7; TRBD1 matches 12 bases. The V segment lost 8 bases and the J segment 9 bases; nucleotides outside the gene matches: 5. CDR3 length equals 12 residues. Germline V gives CDR1 MDHEN, CDR2 SYDVKM.

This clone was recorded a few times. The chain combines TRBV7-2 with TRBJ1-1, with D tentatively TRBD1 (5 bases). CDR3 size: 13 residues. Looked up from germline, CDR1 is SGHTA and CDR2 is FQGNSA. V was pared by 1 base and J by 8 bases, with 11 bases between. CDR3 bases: TGTGCCAGCAGCTTAGAATCGGGGGTAGAAGCTTTCTTT. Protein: CASSLESGVEAFF.

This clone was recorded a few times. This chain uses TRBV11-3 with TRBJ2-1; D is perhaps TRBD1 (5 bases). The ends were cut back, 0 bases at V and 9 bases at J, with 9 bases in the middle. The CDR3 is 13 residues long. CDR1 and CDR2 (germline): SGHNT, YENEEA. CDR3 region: CASSLDPGSEQFF. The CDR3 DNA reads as TGTGCCAGCAGCTTAGATCCAGGGTCTGAGCAGTTCTTC.

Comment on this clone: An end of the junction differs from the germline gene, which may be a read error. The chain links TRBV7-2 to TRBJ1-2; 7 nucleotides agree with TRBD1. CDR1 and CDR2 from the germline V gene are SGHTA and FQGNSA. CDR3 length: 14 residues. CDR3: CASSLAIIGQVLSF. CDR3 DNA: TGTGCCAGCAGCTTAGCGATAATAGGACAGGTCTTAAGCTTC.

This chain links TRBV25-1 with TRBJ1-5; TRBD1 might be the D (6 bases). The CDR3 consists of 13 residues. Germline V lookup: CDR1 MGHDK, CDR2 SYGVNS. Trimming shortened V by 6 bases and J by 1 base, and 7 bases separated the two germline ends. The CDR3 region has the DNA TGTGCCAGCAGAGGACAGAGCAATCAGCCCCAGCATTTT. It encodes CASRGQSNQPQHF.

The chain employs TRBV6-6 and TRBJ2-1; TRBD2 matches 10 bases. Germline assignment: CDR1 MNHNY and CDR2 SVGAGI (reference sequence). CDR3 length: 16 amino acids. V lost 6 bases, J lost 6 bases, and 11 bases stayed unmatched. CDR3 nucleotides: TGTGCCAGCAGCCTAGCGGGGGCCCCCCCGGGCAATGAGCAGTTCTTC. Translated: CASSLAGAPPGNEQFF.

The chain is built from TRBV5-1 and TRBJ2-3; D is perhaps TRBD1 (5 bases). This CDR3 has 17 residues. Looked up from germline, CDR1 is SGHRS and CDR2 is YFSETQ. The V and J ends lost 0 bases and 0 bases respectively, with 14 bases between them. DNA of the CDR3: TGCGCCAGCAGCTTGGCCGTCAGACAGCCTAGCACAGATACGCAGTATTTT. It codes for CASSLAVRQPSTDTQYF.

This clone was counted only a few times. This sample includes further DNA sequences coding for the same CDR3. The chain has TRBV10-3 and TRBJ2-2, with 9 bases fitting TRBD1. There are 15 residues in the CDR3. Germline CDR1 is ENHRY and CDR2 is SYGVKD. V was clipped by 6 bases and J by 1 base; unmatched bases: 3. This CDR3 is CAISPGQGNTGELFF. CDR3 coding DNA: TGTGCCATCAGCCCGGGACAGGGGAACACCGGGGAGCTGTTTTTT.

Here the CDR3 DNA reads TGTGCCAGCAGTGCTACGCATGGAGGCGCGGAGACCCAGTACTTC. Translating it yields CASSATHGGAETQYF. The chain has TRBV28 and TRBJ2-5; D is possibly TRBD2 (5 bases). Germline V gene sequence: CDR1 MDHEN, CDR2 SYDVKM. Trimming took 5 bases from V and 5 from J, leaving 18 bases between them. This CDR3 is built from 15 residues. Complete variable domain (other parts from reference TRBV28 and TRBJ2-5): DVKVTQSSRYLVKRTGEKVFLECVQDMDHENMFWYRQDPGLGLRLIYFSYDVKMKEKGDIPEGYSVSREKKERFSLILESASTNQTSMYLCASSATHGGAETQYFGPGTRLLVL.

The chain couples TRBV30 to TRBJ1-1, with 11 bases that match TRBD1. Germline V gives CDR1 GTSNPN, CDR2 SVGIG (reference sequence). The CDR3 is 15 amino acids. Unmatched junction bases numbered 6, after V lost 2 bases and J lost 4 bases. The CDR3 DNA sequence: TGTGCCTGGAGTCCAGGACAGGGGGCTTCCACTGAAGCTTTCTTT. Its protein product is CAWSPGQGASTEAFF.

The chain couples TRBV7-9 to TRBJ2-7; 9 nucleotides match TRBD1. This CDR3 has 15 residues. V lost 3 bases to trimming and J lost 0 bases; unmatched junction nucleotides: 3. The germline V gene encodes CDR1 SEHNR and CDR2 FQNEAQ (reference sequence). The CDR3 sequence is CASSLRTGVSYEQYF. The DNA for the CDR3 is TGTGCCAGCAGCTTGAGGACAGGGGTCTCCTACGAGCAGTACTTC.